The clone carrying this T cell receptor (beta chain) was seen ten or more times. Its antigen is undetermined. This sample was taken from a study of T cells after yellow fever vaccination. Turning to the study itself: SMART-Seq v4 Ultra Low Input prepared libraries from low-cell fractions.

A single record per CDR3 protein comes from TCRdb applying MiXCR to the 5' RACE reads. The sample contains 50,000 or so distinct CDR3 sequences, 7% to 8.5% of which appear only once. Study findings and constraints: Contamination by abundant bulk-population clonotypes could be present in FACS-sorted repertoires.

CDR3 size: 17 residues. Germline lookup yields CDR1 SGHTA and CDR2 FQGNSA. Trimming removed 1 base from V and 1 base from J, with 14 bases in between. Sample: CD8+ T cells sorted from PBMCs, taken less than 16 days after the first yellow fever vaccination. V and J are TRBV7-2 and TRBJ2-4; D possibly uses TRBD1 or TRBD2 (6 bases each). The sequence derives from a man aged 18 to 35 who received the YFV17D yellow fever vaccine. Here the CDR3 DNA reads TGTGCCAGCAGCTTAGTCTGGGGGGCTGGGGCCAAAAACATTCAGTACTTC. Translated: CASSLVWGAGAKNIQYF.